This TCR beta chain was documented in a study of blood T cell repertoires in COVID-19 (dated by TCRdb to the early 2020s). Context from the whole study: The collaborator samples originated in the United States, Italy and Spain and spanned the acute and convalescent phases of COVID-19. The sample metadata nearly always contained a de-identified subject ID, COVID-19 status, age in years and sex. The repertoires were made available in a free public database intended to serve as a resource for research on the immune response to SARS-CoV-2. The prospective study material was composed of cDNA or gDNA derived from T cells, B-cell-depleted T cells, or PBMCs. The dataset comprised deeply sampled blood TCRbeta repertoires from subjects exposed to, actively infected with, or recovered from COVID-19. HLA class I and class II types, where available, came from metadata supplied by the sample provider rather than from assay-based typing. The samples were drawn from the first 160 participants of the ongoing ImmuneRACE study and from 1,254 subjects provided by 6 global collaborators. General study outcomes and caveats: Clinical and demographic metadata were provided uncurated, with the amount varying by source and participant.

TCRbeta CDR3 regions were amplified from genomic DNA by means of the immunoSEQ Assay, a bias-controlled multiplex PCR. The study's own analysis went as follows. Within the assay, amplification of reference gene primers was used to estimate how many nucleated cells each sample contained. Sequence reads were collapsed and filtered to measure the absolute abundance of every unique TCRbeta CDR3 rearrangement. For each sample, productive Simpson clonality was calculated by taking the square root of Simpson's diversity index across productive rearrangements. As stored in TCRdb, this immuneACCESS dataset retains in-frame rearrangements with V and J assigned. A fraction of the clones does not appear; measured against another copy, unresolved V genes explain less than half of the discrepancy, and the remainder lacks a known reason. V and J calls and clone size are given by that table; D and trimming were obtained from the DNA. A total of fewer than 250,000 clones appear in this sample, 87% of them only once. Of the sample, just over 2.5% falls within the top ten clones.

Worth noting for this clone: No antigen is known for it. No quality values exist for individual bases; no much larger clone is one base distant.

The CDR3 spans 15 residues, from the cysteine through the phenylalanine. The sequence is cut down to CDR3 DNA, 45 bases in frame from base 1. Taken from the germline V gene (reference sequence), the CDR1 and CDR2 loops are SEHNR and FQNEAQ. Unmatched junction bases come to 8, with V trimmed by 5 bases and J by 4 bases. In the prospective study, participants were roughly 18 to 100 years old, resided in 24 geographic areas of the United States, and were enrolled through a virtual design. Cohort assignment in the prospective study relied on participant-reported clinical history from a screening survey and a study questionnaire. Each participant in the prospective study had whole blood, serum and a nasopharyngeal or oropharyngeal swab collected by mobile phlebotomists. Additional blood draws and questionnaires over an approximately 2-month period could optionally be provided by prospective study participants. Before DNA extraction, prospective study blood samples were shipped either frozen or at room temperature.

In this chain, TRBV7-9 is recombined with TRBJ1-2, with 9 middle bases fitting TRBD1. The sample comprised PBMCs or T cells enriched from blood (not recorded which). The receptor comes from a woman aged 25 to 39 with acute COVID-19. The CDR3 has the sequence CASSPPGQGFYGYTF. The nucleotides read TGTGCCAGCAGCCCCCCGGGACAGGGCTTCTATGGCTACACCTTC.